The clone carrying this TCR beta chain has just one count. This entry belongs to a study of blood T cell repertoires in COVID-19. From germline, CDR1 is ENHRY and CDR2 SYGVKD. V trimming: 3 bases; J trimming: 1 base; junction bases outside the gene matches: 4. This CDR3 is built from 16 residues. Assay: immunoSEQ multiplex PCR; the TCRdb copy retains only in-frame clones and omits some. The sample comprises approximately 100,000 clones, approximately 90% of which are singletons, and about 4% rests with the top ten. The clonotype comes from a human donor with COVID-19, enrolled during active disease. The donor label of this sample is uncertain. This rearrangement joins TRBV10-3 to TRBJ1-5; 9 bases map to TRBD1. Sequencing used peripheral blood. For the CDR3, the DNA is TGTGCCATCAGTGACGGGACAGGGCCGAGCAATCAGCCCCAGCATTTT. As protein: CAISDGTGPSNQPQHF.